This passage covers 10 T cell receptor beta chains from one sample sequenced in a study of cytomegalovirus exposure and HLA in healthy donors. The PCR had 60 Vbeta and 13 Jbeta primers. Assay: immunoSEQ multiplex PCR; the TCRdb copy retains only in-frame clones and omits some. The sample holds some 150,000 clones, 80% to 85% seen once. The sequenced material came from PBMCs. These receptor sequences come from a woman in her 50s in good health and CMV-seropositive.

The rearrangement uses TRBV5-1 and TRBJ2-5; D unresolved. Between the trimmed V and J ends, which lost 0 bases and 5 bases, there was a span of 5 bases. The germline V gene has CDR1 SGHRS and CDR2 YFSETQ. This CDR3 region has 12 residues. DNA for the CDR3: TGCGCCAGCAGCTTGGTGGGCGAGACCCAGTACTTC. Amino acid sequence: CASSLVGETQYF.

This clone was recorded only once. The J gene is TRBJ2-7, the V gene TRBV11-2; D gene unclear. The CDR3 length is 14 residues. The V gene lost 4 bases and the J gene lost 0 bases, with 10 bases spanning the gap. Germline CDR1 and CDR2: SGHAT and FQNNGV. CDR3: CASSWSSPSYEQYF. In DNA form, the CDR3 reads TGTGCCAGCAGCTGGAGCTCCCCCTCCTACGAGCAGTACTTC.

A single count supports this clone. V usage is TRBV7-6 and J usage is TRBJ1-6; 10 bases line up with TRBD1. There are 16 residues in the CDR3. Germline CDR1 and CDR2: SGHVS and FNYEAQ. V gave up 5 bases and J gave up 4 bases; unmatched junction bases: 5. CDR3 sequence reads: CASSPSDRGYNSPLHF. The CDR3 DNA sequence: TGTGCCAGCAGCCCCTCGGACAGGGGGTATAATTCACCCCTCCACTTT.

DNA for the CDR3: TGTGCCAGCAGCTTGGAGGCTAGCGGGGGGAAGGGTACGCAGTATTTT. This translates into CASSLEASGGKGTQYF. The chain employs TRBV5-4 and TRBJ2-3; TRBD2 matches at 11 bases. The CDR3 is made up of 16 amino acids. V lost 0 bases, J lost 8 bases, and 8 bases stayed unmatched. Germline loops: CDR1 SGHNT, CDR2 YYREEE (reference sequence).

The chain joins TRBV9 to TRBJ2-1, with D perhaps TRBD2 (6 bases). CDR1 is SGDLS and CDR2 is YYNGEE in the germline V gene. This CDR3 contains 14 residues. V was trimmed by 3 bases and J by 4 bases, leaving 11 bases between them. For the CDR3, the DNA is TGTGCCAGCAGCGCGGGACTGCCTTACAATGAGCAGTTCTTC. Protein sequence: CASSAGLPYNEQFF.

The chain joins TRBV2 to TRBJ1-1; 8 bases map to TRBD1. The V gene end was trimmed by 11 bases and the J gene end by 8 bases; junction bases not matched to a gene: 4. Germline V CDR1 and CDR2: SNHLY, FYNNEI. This CDR3 spans 10 amino acids. CDR3 in DNA: TGTGCCGCCCGGACAGGGGAAGCTTTCTTT. It translates to CAARTGEAFF.

The count of this clone is one. The V call is TRBV2, the J call TRBJ2-7, with TRBD2 as a possible D gene (5 bases). The V and J ends lost 4 bases and 1 base respectively, with 8 bases between them. The CDR3 contains 13 residues. Germline CDR1 SNHLY, CDR2 FYNNEI. The CDR3 sequence: CASSAGGSYEQYF. The CDR3 bases are TGTGCCAGCAGTGCTGGAGGATCCTACGAGCAGTACTTC.

The J gene is TRBJ1-6, the V gene TRBV7-3; TRBD1 agrees at 11 bases. The CDR3 has 15 residues. Germline CDR1 reads SGHTA; CDR2 reads FQGTGA. The J segment lost 10 bases and the V segment lost 2 bases, leaving 4 bases of the junction unmatched. Here the CDR3 reads CASSLGDRGISPLHF. Written as DNA, the CDR3 is TGTGCCAGCAGCTTAGGGGACAGGGGGATATCACCCCTCCACTTT.

This clone was seen once. The chain is built from TRBV7-3 and TRBJ2-1; 8 bases match TRBD1. The CDR3 runs 13 residues. V shed 4 bases and J 9 bases; nucleotides not matched to a gene: 5. Germline V gene lookup returns CDR1 SGHTA and CDR2 FQGTGA. For the CDR3, the DNA is TGTGCCAGCAGCTCTACAGGGGGAGGTGAGCAGTTCTTC. Translating it yields CASSSTGGGEQFF.

The chain joins TRBV7-8 to TRBJ2-1, with 12 bases lining up with TRBD2. The CDR3 extends over 16 amino acids. The germline V gene has CDR1 SGHVS and CDR2 FQNEAQ. The V gene end was trimmed by 3 bases and the J gene end by 5 bases; junction bases not matched to a gene: 5. The CDR3: CASSLWTSGVHNEQFF. The CDR3 DNA follows: TGTGCCAGCAGCTTGTGGACTAGCGGGGTCCACAATGAGCAGTTCTTC.